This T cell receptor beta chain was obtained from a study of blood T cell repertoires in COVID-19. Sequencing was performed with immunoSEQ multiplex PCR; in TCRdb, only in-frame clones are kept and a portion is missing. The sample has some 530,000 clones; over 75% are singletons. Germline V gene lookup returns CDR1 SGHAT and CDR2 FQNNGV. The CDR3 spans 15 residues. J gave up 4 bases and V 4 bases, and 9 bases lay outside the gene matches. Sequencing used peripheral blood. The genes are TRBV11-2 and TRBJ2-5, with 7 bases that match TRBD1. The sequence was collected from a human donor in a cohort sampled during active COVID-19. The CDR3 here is CASSSGQDHGETQYF. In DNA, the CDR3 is TGTGCCAGCAGCTCCGGACAGGACCACGGAGAGACCCAGTACTTC.